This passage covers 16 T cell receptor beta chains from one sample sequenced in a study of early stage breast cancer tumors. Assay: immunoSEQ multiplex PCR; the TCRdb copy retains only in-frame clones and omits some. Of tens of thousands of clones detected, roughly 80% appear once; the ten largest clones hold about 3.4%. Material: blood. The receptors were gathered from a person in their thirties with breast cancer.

This chain's CDR3 is CASSLGLVDFGSETQYF. The CDR3 DNA is TGCGCCAGCAGCTTGGGACTAGTCGATTTCGGAAGTGAGACCCAGTACTTC. V is TRBV5-1 and J is TRBJ2-5, with D perhaps matching TRBD2 (6 bases). V was shortened by 0 bases and J by 5 bases, with 20 bases between the two germline ends. The V gene's germline CDR1 is SGHRS and CDR2 YFSETQ. The CDR3 has 17 amino acids. Combining the CDR3 with reference TRBV5-1 and TRBJ2-5 gives the whole variable domain KAGVTQTPRYLIKTRGQQVTLSCSPISGHRSVSWYQQTPGQGLQFLFEYFSETQRNKGNFPGRFSGRQFSNSRSEMNVSTLELGDSALYLCASSLGLVDFGSETQYFGPGTRLLVL.

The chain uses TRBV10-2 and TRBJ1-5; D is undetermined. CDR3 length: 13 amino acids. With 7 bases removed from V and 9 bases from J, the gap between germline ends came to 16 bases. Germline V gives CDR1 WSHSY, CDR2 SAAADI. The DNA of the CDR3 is TGCGCCAGCATGTTTGCCGGGCTTCCGCCCCAGCATTTT. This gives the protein CASMFAGLPPQHF.

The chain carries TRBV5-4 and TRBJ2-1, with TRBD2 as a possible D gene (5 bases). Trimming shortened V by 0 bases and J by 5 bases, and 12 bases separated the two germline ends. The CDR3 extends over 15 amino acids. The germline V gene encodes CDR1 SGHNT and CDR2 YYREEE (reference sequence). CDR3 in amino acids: CASSLVGASHNEQFF. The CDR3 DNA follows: TGTGCCAGCAGCTTGGTTGGTGCTAGCCACAATGAGCAGTTCTTC.

The CDR3 nucleotides are TGTGCCTGCCTCAGGTCGGCCAAAAACATTCAGTACTTC. Its protein is CACLRSAKNIQYF. The rearrangement links TRBV30 to TRBJ2-4; no clear D gene. The length of the CDR3 is 13 residues. Trimming pared 6 bases from V and 1 base from J, leaving 10 bases between. Looked up from germline, CDR1 is GTSNPN and CDR2 is SVGIG (reference sequence).

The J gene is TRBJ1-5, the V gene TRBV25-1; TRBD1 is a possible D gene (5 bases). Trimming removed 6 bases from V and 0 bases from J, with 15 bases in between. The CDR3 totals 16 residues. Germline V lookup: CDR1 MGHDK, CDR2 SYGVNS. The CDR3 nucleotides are TGTGCCAGCAGGCGGGGCTGGAGGTATAGCAATCAGCCCCAGCATTTT. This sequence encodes CASRRGWRYSNQPQHF.

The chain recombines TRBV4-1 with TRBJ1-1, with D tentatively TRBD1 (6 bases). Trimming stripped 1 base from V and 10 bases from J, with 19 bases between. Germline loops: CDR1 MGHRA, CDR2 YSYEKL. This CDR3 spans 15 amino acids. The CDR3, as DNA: TGCGCCAGCAGCCAAGTTAGCGGCAGGGGTTATAGAGCTTTCTTT. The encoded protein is CASSQVSGRGYRAFF.

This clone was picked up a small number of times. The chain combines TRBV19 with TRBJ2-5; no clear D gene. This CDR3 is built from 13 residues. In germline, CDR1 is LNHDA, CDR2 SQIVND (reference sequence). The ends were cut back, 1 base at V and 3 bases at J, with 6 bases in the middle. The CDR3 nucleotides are TGTGCCAGTAGTATAGGTTTAGAAGAGACCCAGTACTTC. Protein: CASSIGLEETQYF.

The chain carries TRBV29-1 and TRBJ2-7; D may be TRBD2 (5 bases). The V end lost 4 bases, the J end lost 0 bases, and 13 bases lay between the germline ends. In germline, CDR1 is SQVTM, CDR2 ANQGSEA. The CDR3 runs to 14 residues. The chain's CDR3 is CSVGLRASSYEQYF. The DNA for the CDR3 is TGCAGCGTTGGGTTGCGGGCCTCCTCCTACGAGCAGTACTTC.

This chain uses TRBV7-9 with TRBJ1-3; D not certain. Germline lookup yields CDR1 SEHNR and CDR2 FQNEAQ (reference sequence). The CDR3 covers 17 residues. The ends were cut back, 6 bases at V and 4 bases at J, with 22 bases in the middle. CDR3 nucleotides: TGTGCCAGCAGTGGGAGCCCCAGAAGCCCGACCGGAAACACCATATATTTT. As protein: CASSGSPRSPTGNTIYF.

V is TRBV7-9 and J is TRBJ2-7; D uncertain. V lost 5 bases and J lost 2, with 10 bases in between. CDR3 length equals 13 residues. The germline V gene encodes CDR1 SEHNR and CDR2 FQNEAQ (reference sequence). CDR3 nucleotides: TGTGCCAGCAGCCCCCCTCGTGCCTACGAGCAGTACTTC. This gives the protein CASSPPRAYEQYF.

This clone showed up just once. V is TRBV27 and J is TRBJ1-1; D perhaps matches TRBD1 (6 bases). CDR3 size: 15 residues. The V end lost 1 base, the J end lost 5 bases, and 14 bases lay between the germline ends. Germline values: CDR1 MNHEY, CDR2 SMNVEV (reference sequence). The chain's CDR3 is CASSLFVGGNTEAFF. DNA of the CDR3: TGTGCCAGCAGTTTATTTGTAGGGGGGAATACTGAAGCTTTCTTT.

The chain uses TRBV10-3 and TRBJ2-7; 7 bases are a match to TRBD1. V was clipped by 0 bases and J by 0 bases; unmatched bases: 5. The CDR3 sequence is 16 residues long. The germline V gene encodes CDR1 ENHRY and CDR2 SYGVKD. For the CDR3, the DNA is TGTGCCATCAGTGAGTCCGGGACAGTGAGCTCCTACGAGCAGTACTTC. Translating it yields CAISESGTVSSYEQYF.

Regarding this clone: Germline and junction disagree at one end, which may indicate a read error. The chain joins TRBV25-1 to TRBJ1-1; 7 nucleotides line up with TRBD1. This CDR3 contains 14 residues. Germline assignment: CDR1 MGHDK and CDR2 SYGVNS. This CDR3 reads CASNEQGMNTEAFF. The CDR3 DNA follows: TGTGCCAGCAATGAACAGGGGATGAACACTGAAGCTTTCTTT.

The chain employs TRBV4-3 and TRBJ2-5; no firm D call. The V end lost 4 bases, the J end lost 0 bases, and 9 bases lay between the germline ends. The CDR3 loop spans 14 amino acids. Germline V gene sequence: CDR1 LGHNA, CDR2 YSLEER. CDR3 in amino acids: CASSLFRYQETQYF. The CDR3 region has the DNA TGCGCCAGCAGCCTTTTTCGGTACCAAGAGACCCAGTACTTC.

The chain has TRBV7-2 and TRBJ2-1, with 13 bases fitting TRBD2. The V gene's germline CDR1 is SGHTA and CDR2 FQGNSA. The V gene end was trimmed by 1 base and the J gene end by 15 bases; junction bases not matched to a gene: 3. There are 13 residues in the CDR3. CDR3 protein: CASSLGTSGSRFF. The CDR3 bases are TGTGCCAGCAGCTTAGGGACTAGCGGGAGTCGGTTCTTC.

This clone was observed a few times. CDR3 sequence reads: CASSFNGQGQPQHF. The CDR3 DNA sequence: TGTGCCAGCAGTTTTAATGGGCAGGGTCAGCCCCAGCATTTT. This rearrangement joins TRBV27 to TRBJ1-5; tentative D call: TRBD1 (5 bases). This CDR3 comprises 14 residues. The ends were cut back, 3 bases at V and 6 bases at J, with 12 bases in the middle. Per germline, CDR1 MNHEY and CDR2 SMNVEV (reference sequence).